The 4 T cell receptor beta chains below come from one sample, sequenced in a study of T cells in women clearing cervical HPV infection. Repertoires were generated with immunoSEQ multiplex PCR, while TCRdb's copy carries only in-frame clones and drops some. The sample holds around 21,000 clones. Material for sequencing was blood buffy coat. These receptors originate from a woman aged 18 to 75 with a cervical HPV16 infection that either progressed to CIN3+ or cleared (not recorded which).

Comments on this clone: The CDR3 goes on 3 residues after the read ends, and that part is filled in from the germline J gene. The chain recombines TRBV5-1 with TRBJ1-2, with D perhaps matching TRBD1 (6 bases). This CDR3 has 20 amino acids. From germline, CDR1 is SGHRS and CDR2 YFSETQ. With 0 bases removed from V and 2 bases from J, the gap between germline ends came to 26 bases. CDR3 DNA (partial): TGCGCCAGCAGCTTGGCACCTGCAAGGGCAGGGGCCACCCGGAACTATGGC. Protein sequence: CASSLAPARAGATRNYG. The full-length CDR3 reads as CASSLAPARAGATRNYGYTF. Drawing the rest from reference TRBV5-1 and TRBJ1-2, the complete variable domain is KAGVTQTPRYLIKTRGQQVTLSCSPISGHRSVSWYQQTPGQGLQFLFEYFSETQRNKGNFPGRFSGRQFSNSRSEMNVSTLELGDSALYLCASSLAPARAGATRNYGYTFGSGTRLTVV.

With regard to this clone: The CDR3 end falls 3 residues outside the read, so it is completed with the germline J gene. The chain has TRBV6-4 and TRBJ2-1, with TRBD2 as a possible D gene (5 bases). The germline CDR1 and CDR2 sequences are MRHNA and SNTAGT. V lost 3 bases, J lost 8 bases, and 5 bases lay in between. This CDR3 is 11 amino acids long. The CDR3 protein is CASSEDYEQFF. Incomplete CDR3 DNA: TGTGCCAGCAGTGAGGACTATGAG.

As for this clone: The CDR3 end falls 3 residues outside the read, so it is completed with the germline J gene. The V call is TRBV10-1, the J call TRBJ2-3, with 13 bases that match TRBD2. The germline V gene has CDR1 WNHNN and CDR2 SYGVQD (reference sequence). V lost 3 bases, J lost 1 base, and 4 bases stayed unmatched. There are 17 residues in the CDR3. The sequenced CDR3 bases are TGCGCCAGCAGTGATAGACTAGCGGGAGGTCGCACAGATACG. It yields the protein CASSDRLAGGRTDT. In full, the CDR3 is CASSDRLAGGRTDTQYF.

As regards this clone: The CDR3 end is not reached by the read, which stops 3 residues before it; the germline J gene fills it in. The genes are TRBV6-4 and TRBJ1-2; a weak D match, TRBD1 (5 bases). The CDR3 sequence is 14 residues long. Germline loops: CDR1 MRHNA, CDR2 SNTAGT. Incomplete CDR3 DNA: TGTGCCACCTTGAGTCAAGGGGTTGGATCTAGC. As protein: CATLSQGVGSS. The entire CDR3 protein reads CATLSQGVGSSYTF.